This T cell receptor beta chain was captured by sequencing in a study of graft-versus-host responses after intestinal transplantation. V was clipped by 3 bases and J by 5 bases; unmatched bases: 11. This CDR3 comprises 18 residues. Germline CDR1 SGHRS, CDR2 YFSETQ. Note on this clone: Its antigen is unknown. Other DNA sequences in the same sample also yield this CDR3.

Generated by immunoSEQ multiplex PCR, the TCRdb table keeps only in-frame clones and is missing some. The sample consists of roughly 99,000 clones, roughly 90% of them appearing once. The gene calls are TRBV5-1 and TRBJ2-7; 16 bases align to TRBD2. This clonotype was sampled from a human donor who was the organ donor for an intestinal transplant. This sample comprised unstimulated CD4+ T cells sorted from spleen or lymph node cells, obtained before transplant. The CDR3 DNA is TGCGCCAGCAGCTCGGGACTAGCGGGAGGGCCTGGGCTCAACGAGCAGTACTTC. Translating gives CASSSGLAGGPGLNEQYF.